This TCR beta chain is from a study of T cell changes during pregnancy in multiple sclerosis (dated by TCRdb to between 2018 and 2021). With regard to the full study: The study examined how the T cell repertoire changed over the course of pregnancy in women with multiple sclerosis.

Libraries were made using the immunoSEQ multiplex PCR assay. The clones in this table, taken by TCRdb from immuneACCESS, are in-frame only. Not every clone is retained; where verified, under half of the shortfall comes from an unresolved V gene, and the cause of the rest is unknown. Here the sample has 100,000 or so clones; nearly 95% occur a single time. The top ten hold less than 2% of the sample. Measured from the cysteine to the phenylalanine, the CDR3 is 16 residues long. Only the CDR3 part of the read is kept: 48 bases, read in frame from the first base. The germline V gene sets CDR1 to SGHDN and CDR2 to FVKESK. After removal of 4 bases from V and 6 bases from J, the junction retains 8 bases not matched to a gene. To note about this clone: There is no known antigen for this receptor. No quality values exist for individual bases; no much larger clone is one base distant.

The origin of this receptor is a female donor in good health, enrolled as a control in a pregnancy study. Here the chain combines TRBV14 and TRBJ2-5; the central 13 bases match TRBD2. This specimen was peripheral blood, taken after pregnancy. The CDR3 corresponds to CASSLLGTSGIKTQYF. The nucleotides read TGTGCCAGCAGCCTCCTTGGGACTAGCGGGATAAAGACCCAGTACTTC.